Shown below are 17 T cell receptor beta chains from a single sample sequenced in a study of control samples from healthy donors and cancer patients. The data were produced by immunoSEQ multiplex PCR, yet TCRdb's version contains in-frame clones alone and is incomplete. The sample shows around 55,000 clones, about 92% of them seen only once. Sample: PBMCs. Every receptor here comes from a man in his forties with colorectal cancer.

The chain carries TRBV5-4 and TRBJ2-3; 12 positions agree with TRBD2. The germline gives CDR1 SGHNT, CDR2 YYREEE (reference sequence). The V gene end was trimmed by 1 base and the J gene end by 2 bases; junction bases not matched to a gene: 2. The length of the CDR3 is 16 residues. DNA of the CDR3: TGTGCCAGCAGCTTGACTAGCGGGGGGTTCACAGATACGCAGTATTTT. This gives the protein CASSLTSGGFTDTQYF.

V is TRBV5-1 and J is TRBJ2-7; unclear D gene. Trimming pared 4 bases from V and 3 bases from J, leaving 11 bases between. Germline V lookup: CDR1 SGHRS, CDR2 YFSETQ. The CDR3 runs 13 residues. CDR3 coding DNA: TGCGCCAGCAGCCCGACAACCCACTACGAGCAGTACTTC. Its translation is CASSPTTHYEQYF.

V gene TRBV5-3 combines with J gene TRBJ2-3; no reliable D call. TRBV5-3 is marked as an open reading frame, function uncertain. V lost 0 bases and J lost 2, with 19 bases in between. The CDR3 is made up of 18 amino acids. CDR3 bases: TGTGCCAGAAGCTTGGTAGTACGCTTAGATGCTTACACAGATACGCAGTATTTT. Translating gives CARSLVVRLDAYTDTQYF.

V gene TRBV24-1 combines with J gene TRBJ2-7; possibly TRBD1 for D (5 bases). Looked up from germline, CDR1 is KGHDR and CDR2 is SFDVKD. V shed 3 bases and J shed 6 bases, with 11 bases lying between them. This CDR3 has 13 amino acids. The CDR3 protein is CATSDPTGSEQYF. The DNA of the CDR3 is TGTGCCACCAGTGATCCTACAGGTTCCGAGCAGTACTTC.

The V gene is TRBV7-9, the J gene TRBJ1-6; the D is unclear. The V end was cut by 7 bases, the J end by 7 bases, with 14 bases between. The CDR3 has 14 amino acids. The germline gives CDR1 SEHNR, CDR2 FQNEAQ (reference sequence). CDR3 sequence: CASNSLPRNSPLHF. CDR3 in DNA: TGTGCCAGCAACTCTTTGCCTCGGAATTCACCCCTCCACTTT. Together with reference TRBV7-9 and TRBJ1-6, the CDR3 gives the full variable domain: DTGVSQNPRHKITKRGQNVTFRCDPISEHNRLYWYRQTLGQGPEFLTYFQNEAQLEKSRLLSDRFSAERPKGSFSTLEIQRTEQGDSAMYLCASNSLPRNSPLHFGNGTRLTVT.

J is TRBJ2-2 and V is TRBV28; D is ambiguous. Per germline, CDR1 MDHEN and CDR2 SYDVKM. The CDR3 runs 15 residues. Trimming took 3 bases from V and 6 from J, leaving 14 bases between them. The CDR3 DNA reads as TGTGCCAGCAGTTTGAGGATAGTTCGAGCCGGGGAGCTGTTTTTT. It translates to CASSLRIVRAGELFF.

The chain uses TRBV15 and TRBJ2-3, with D perhaps TRBD1 (5 bases). The V gene's germline CDR1 is LNHNV and CDR2 YYDKDF (reference sequence). This CDR3 is 15 amino acids long. Trimming took off 2 bases at V and 4 bases at J, with 13 bases between the two ends. The CDR3 region has the DNA TGTGCCACCAGCAGATCTGGGGCTTGGGCAGATACGCAGTATTTT. As protein: CATSRSGAWADTQYF.

This clone was picked up one time. The V gene is TRBV5-1, the J gene TRBJ1-3; 7 bases are shared with TRBD1. Germline CDR1 is SGHRS and CDR2 is YFSETQ. Trimming cost V 5 bases and J 4 bases; bases outside gene matches: 6. The CDR3 runs to 14 residues. CDR3: CASRRQGPGNTIYF. The CDR3 nucleotides are TGCGCCAGCAGAAGACAGGGTCCGGGAAACACCATATATTTT.

This clone occurred a few times. The chain is built from TRBV19 and TRBJ2-1; D gene uncertain. Per germline, CDR1 LNHDA and CDR2 SQIVND (reference sequence). The CDR3 runs 13 residues. Trimming took off 0 bases at V and 7 bases at J, with 7 bases between the two ends. The CDR3: CASSIDPGNEQFF. Written as DNA, the CDR3 is TGTGCCAGTAGTATAGATCCAGGAAATGAGCAGTTCTTC.

This chain uses TRBV30 with TRBJ1-1; 8 bases agree with TRBD1. The CDR3 covers 14 residues. With V trimmed by 2 bases and J by 1 base, 3 bases remained unmatched. The germline V gene encodes CDR1 GTSNPN and CDR2 SVGIG (reference sequence). Here the CDR3 reads CAWSPTGGNTEAFF. Here the CDR3 DNA reads TGTGCCTGGAGTCCAACAGGGGGGAACACTGAAGCTTTCTTT. Drawing the rest from reference TRBV30 and TRBJ1-1, the complete variable domain is SQTIHQWPATLVQPVGSPLSLECTVEGTSNPNLYWYRQAAGRGLQLLFYSVGIGQISSEVPQNLSASRPQDRQFILSSKKLLLSDSGFYLCAWSPTGGNTEAFFGQGTRLTVV.

J is TRBJ1-5 and V is TRBV7-2; TRBD1 aligns across 7 bases. The CDR3 has 14 residues. Germline V gene lookup returns CDR1 SGHTA and CDR2 FQGNSA. V shed 4 bases, J shed 2 bases, and the junction held 2 bases outside the gene matches. The CDR3 protein is CASSSGQRNQPQHF. CDR3 nucleotides: TGTGCCAGCAGCTCGGGACAGCGCAATCAGCCCCAGCATTTT.

The rearrangement uses TRBV19 and TRBJ1-4; 7 bases line up with TRBD1. Germline assignment: CDR1 LNHDA and CDR2 SQIVND (reference sequence). The CDR3 is made up of 17 amino acids. Trimming cost V 2 bases and J 8 bases; bases outside gene matches: 14. The CDR3 loop reads CASSIPYDRVVGEKLFF. CDR3 bases: TGTGCCAGTAGTATACCATACGACAGGGTGGTTGGAGAAAAACTGTTTTTT.

This chain connects TRBV5-4 to TRBJ2-7; the D gene is possibly TRBD2 (6 bases). The V gene lost 0 bases and the J gene lost 2 bases, with 9 bases spanning the gap. The CDR3 contains 14 residues. Germline loops: CDR1 SGHNT, CDR2 YYREEE (reference sequence). For the CDR3, the DNA is TGTGCCAGCAGCTTGGCCGGGGGAGCCTACGAGCAGTACTTC. It is translated as CASSLAGGAYEQYF.

The chain has TRBV27 and TRBJ2-6, with D perhaps matching TRBD2 (6 bases). V lost 3 bases and J 3 bases, leaving 9 bases between the germline ends. Germline V gives CDR1 MNHEY, CDR2 SMNVEV (reference sequence). This CDR3 is built from 15 residues. CDR3 sequence: CASSFWGVGANVLTF. CDR3 bases: TGTGCCAGCAGTTTTTGGGGGGTTGGGGCCAACGTCCTGACTTTC.

This rearrangement joins TRBV7-8 to TRBJ1-2; 12 bases align to TRBD1. CDR1 SGHVS and CDR2 FQNEAQ come from the germline V gene. CDR3 size: 19 residues. The trim removed 2 bases at V and 2 bases at J, leaving 12 bases unmatched. The CDR3 DNA reads TGTGCCAGCAGCTTATTGCCGGGACGGGACAGGGGGCCGAACTATGGCTACACCTTC. Encoded protein: CASSLLPGRDRGPNYGYTF.

This rearrangement joins TRBV7-9 to TRBJ2-3, with D possibly matching TRBD2 (5 bases). Germline CDR1 is SEHNR and CDR2 is FQNEAQ (reference sequence). This CDR3 has 14 residues. V shed 0 bases and J shed 4 bases, with 8 bases lying between them. The CDR3 DNA reads TGTGCCAGCAGCTTAGCTAGCGACCCAGATACGCAGTATTTT. Amino acid sequence: CASSLASDPDTQYF.

This sequence joins TRBV10-3 and TRBJ1-5, with 8 bases lining up with TRBD1. The germline CDR1 and CDR2 sequences are ENHRY and SYGVKD. The CDR3 spans 15 residues. The V and J ends lost 6 bases and 4 bases, in that order; junction bases with no gene match: 8. CDR3 DNA: TGTGCCATCAGGAAGACAGGGGAGGCGAATCAGCCCCAGCATTTT. This codes for CAIRKTGEANQPQHF.